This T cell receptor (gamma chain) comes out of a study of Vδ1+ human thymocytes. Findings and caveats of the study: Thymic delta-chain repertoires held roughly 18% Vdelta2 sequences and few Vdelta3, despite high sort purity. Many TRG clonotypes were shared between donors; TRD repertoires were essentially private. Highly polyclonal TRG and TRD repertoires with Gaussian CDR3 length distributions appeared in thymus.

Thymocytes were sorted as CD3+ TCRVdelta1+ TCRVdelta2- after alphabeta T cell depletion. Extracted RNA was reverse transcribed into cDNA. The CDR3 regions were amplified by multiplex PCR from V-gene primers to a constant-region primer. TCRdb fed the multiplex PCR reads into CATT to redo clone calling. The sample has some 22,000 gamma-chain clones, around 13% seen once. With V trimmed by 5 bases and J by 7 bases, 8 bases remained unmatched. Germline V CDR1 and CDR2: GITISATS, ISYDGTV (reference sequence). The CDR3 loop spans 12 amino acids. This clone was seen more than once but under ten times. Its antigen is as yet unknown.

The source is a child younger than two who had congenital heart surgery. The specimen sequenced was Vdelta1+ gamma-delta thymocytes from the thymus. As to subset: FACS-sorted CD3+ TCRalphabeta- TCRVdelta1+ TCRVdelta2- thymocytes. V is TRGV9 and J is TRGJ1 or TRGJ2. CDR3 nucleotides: TGTGCCTTGTGGGTCCCAACGTATAAGAAACTCTTT. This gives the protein CALWVPTYKKLF.